A single sample gave rise to the 12 T cell receptor beta chains below, sequenced in a study of shared clonotypes between healthy human individuals. Some clones are missing from TCRdb's copy, which holds only in-frame ones; the method was immunoSEQ multiplex PCR. The sample lists some 2,100,000 clones; roughly 95% were seen once. The sequenced sample consisted of naive CD4+ T cells sorted from blood. This sample's subset: CD45RA+ positively selected. The receptors originated from a man aged 18 to 29 in good health.

CDR3 sequence reads: CASSLKGTFNEQFF. The CDR3 DNA sequence: TGTGCCAGCAGCTTAAAAGGGACCTTCAATGAGCAGTTCTTC. The chain carries TRBV7-2 and TRBJ2-1, with D tentatively TRBD1 or TRBD2 (5 bases each). The CDR3 covers 14 residues. Trimming removed 2 bases from V and 6 bases from J, with 11 bases in between. Germline V gene data show CDR1 as SGHTA and CDR2 as FQGNSA.

This chain uses TRBV4-1 with TRBJ2-1, with a weak D call TRBD2 (7 bases). Looked up from germline, CDR1 is MGHRA and CDR2 is YSYEKL. V shed 4 bases and J shed 8 bases, with 18 bases lying between them. The CDR3 runs to 15 residues. Here the CDR3 reads CASSLKGGGRDEQFF. DNA of the CDR3: TGCGCCAGCAGCCTTAAAGGGGGGGGCCGGGATGAGCAGTTCTTC.

The chain uses TRBV2 and TRBJ1-1; 10 bases match TRBD1. V dropped 7 bases and J dropped 3; count of bases not matched to a gene: 14. This CDR3 is 17 amino acids long. Germline V gene lookup returns CDR1 SNHLY and CDR2 FYNNEI. CDR3 nucleotide sequence: TGTGCCAGCAAGCGAGTCAGGACAGGGGGTTATTACACTGAAGCTTTCTTT. Translation: CASKRVRTGGYYTEAFF. The variable domain in full, with the rest retrieved from reference TRBV2 and TRBJ1-1, is EPEVTQTPSHQVTQMGQEVILRCVPISNHLYFYWYRQILGQKVEFLVSFYNNEISEKSEIFDDQFSVERPDGSNFTLKIRSTKLEDSAMYFCASKRVRTGGYYTEAFFGQGTRLTVV.

Comment on this clone: Other nucleotide sequences in the sample specify the same CDR3. The V gene is TRBV6-5, the J gene TRBJ2-1; a possible D gene is TRBD1 (5 bases). CDR3 length: 11 residues. CDR1 MNHEY and CDR2 SVGAGI come from the germline V gene. V lost 5 bases to trimming and J lost 7 bases, with 6 bases between them. The CDR3, as DNA: TGTGCCAGCAGTCAGGGAAATGAGCAGTTCTTC. Translation: CASSQGNEQFF.

The genes are TRBV11-2 and TRBJ1-2; tentatively, D is TRBD1 (5 bases). Trimming took off 0 bases at V and 10 bases at J, with 18 bases between the two ends. The CDR3 runs 15 residues. Germline V CDR1 and CDR2: SGHAT, FQNNGV. CDR3: CASSLDQSGRDPYTF. DNA for the CDR3: TGTGCCAGCAGCTTAGATCAATCGGGCAGGGACCCCTACACCTTC. Supplemented by reference TRBV11-2 and TRBJ1-2, the full variable domain reads EAGVAQSPRYKIIEKRQSVAFWCNPISGHATLYWYQQILGQGPKLLIQFQNNGVVDDSQLPKDRFSAERLKGVDSTLKIQPAKLEDSAVYLCASSLDQSGRDPYTFGSGTRLTVV.

J is TRBJ1-6 and V is TRBV5-1; 12 bases align to TRBD1. The V gene's germline CDR1 is SGHRS and CDR2 YFSETQ. The CDR3 has 14 amino acids. Unmatched junction bases numbered 3, after V lost 4 bases and J lost 10 bases. In DNA, the CDR3 is TGCGCCAGCAGCACCGGGACAGGGGGCTCACCCCTCCACTTT. It encodes CASSTGTGGSPLHF.

This rearrangement joins TRBV2 to TRBJ1-1; TRBD1 matches at 9 bases. From germline, CDR1 is SNHLY and CDR2 FYNNEI. J was trimmed by 5 bases and V by 7 bases; bases with no gene match: 5. The CDR3 consists of 13 residues. The CDR3 reads CASKGQGMTEAFF. As DNA, the CDR3 is TGTGCCAGCAAAGGACAGGGGATGACTGAAGCTTTCTTT.

V gene TRBV27 combines with J gene TRBJ1-6; D call uncertain. Germline CDR1 reads MNHEY; CDR2 reads SMNVEV (reference sequence). CDR3 length: 14 amino acids. Trimming cost V 5 bases and J 7 bases, with 12 bases left between them. The CDR3 region has the DNA TGTGCCAGCAGTCTAGAGCCCGGGAATTCACCCCTCCACTTT. This encodes CASSLEPGNSPLHF.

The rearrangement joins TRBV13 to TRBJ1-4; D might be TRBD1 (6 bases). V was pared by 3 bases and J by 5 bases, with 13 bases between. The length of the CDR3 is 15 residues. CDR1 is PRHDT and CDR2 is FYEKMQ in the germline V gene (reference sequence). The CDR3 region has the DNA TGTGCCAGCAGCTTCCAGGGGAGGACGAATGAAAAACTGTTTTTT. It yields the protein CASSFQGRTNEKLFF.

The rearrangement links TRBV4-1 to TRBJ2-5; 7 nucleotides line up with TRBD1. Germline V gene lookup returns CDR1 MGHRA and CDR2 YSYEKL. The CDR3 has 16 amino acids. The junction had 13 bases not matched to a gene; V was cut back by 4 bases and J by 5 bases. The DNA of the CDR3 is TGCGCCAGCAGCCCCGCCGGGACAGTCGTGGTTGAGACCCAGTACTTC. Protein: CASSPAGTVVVETQYF.

V and J are TRBV27 and TRBJ1-1; D unclear. Trimming took 2 bases from V and 1 from J, leaving 5 bases between them. The germline gives CDR1 MNHEY, CDR2 SMNVEV (reference sequence). The CDR3 runs to 13 residues. CDR3 in DNA: TGTGCCAGCAGTTTACCTGGGAACACTGAAGCTTTCTTT. Its translation is CASSLPGNTEAFF.

This clone has more than one count but fewer than ten. The V call is TRBV13, the J call TRBJ1-6, with a tentative D call TRBD1 (6 bases). The length of the CDR3 is 14 residues. The germline gives CDR1 PRHDT, CDR2 FYEKMQ (reference sequence). The V end lost 3 bases, the J end lost 9 bases, and 12 bases lay between the germline ends. The CDR3 reads CASSFRGKGSPLHF. CDR3 in DNA: TGTGCCAGCAGCTTTAGGGGGAAGGGTTCACCCCTCCACTTT.